The TCR beta chain described here comes from a study of cytomegalovirus exposure and HLA in healthy donors. V gave up 2 bases and J gave up 5 bases, with 13 bases separating them. Germline CDR1 reads ENHRY; CDR2 reads SYGVKD. CDR3 length equals 15 residues. PCR involved 60 Vbeta and 13 Jbeta primers. Method: immunoSEQ multiplex PCR; TCRdb's copy keeps in-frame clones and lacks some. This sample has 200,000 to 300,000 clones, with approximately 84% found just once. Whole-study findings and limits: Earlier analysis looked at TCR beta V segments, and most were productive about 87% or about 30% of the time. In vitro data verified a few CMV-associated chains as specific for CMV antigens.

This clone was seen once. The antigen is unknown. Source material: PBMCs. This receptor was identified in a woman in her forties in good health and CMV-seropositive. V gene TRBV10-3 combines with J gene TRBJ2-1; no definite D call. CDR3 sequence (DNA): TGTGCCATCAGTGAGATGCCTAGTTGGGACAATGAGCAGTTCTTC. Translating gives CAISEMPSWDNEQFF.